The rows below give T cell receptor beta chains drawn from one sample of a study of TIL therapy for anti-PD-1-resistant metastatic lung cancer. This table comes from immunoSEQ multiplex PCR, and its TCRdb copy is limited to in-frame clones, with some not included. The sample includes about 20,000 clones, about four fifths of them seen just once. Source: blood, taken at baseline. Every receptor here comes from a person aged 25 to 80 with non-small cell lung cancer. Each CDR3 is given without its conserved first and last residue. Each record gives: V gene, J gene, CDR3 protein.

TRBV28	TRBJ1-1	ASSLVWTGGMNTEAF
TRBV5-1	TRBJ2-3	ASSLLTSGGSDTQY
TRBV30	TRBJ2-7	AWSLLSGRPEQY
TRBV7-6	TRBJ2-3	ASSFGQGASTDTQY
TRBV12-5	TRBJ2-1	ASGSPSGTGVSYNEQF
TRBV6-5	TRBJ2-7	ASSRTGVYEQY
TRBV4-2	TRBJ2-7	ASSQSSGVEQY
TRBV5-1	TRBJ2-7	ASSWGASGRTTYEQY
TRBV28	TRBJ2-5	ATLGQGQETQY
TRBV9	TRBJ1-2	ASSVPVGGANPGYT
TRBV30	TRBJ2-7	AWSSPFYEQY
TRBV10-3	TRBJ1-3	ATYRGPGNTIY
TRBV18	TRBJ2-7	ASSPVVPYEQY
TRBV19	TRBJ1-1	ASSRSRERTEAF
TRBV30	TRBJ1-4	AWRRDVKHEKLF
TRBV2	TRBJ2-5	ASSVQGGRRRETQY
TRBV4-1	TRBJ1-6	ASSQEPARRDSPLH
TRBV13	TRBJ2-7	ASSDGQGLPGREQY
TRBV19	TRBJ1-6	ASKLMTGRNSPLH
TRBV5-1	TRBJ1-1	ASSPQVNTEAF
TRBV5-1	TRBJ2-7	ASSLATGAYEQY
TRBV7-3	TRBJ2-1	ASSYRTSGSPNYNEQF
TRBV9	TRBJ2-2	ASSVAKTGRYTGELF
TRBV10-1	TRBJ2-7	ASWDSPRYEQY
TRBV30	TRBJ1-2	AWSVFGESGYT
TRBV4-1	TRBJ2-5	ASSQDPDRETQY
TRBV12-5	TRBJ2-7	ASGLEPRTISYEQY
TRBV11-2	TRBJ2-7	ASSFLSGERNEQY
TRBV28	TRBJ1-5	ASKTENQPQH
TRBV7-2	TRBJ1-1	ASSLAGSRSTEAF
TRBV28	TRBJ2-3	ASSLGYTQY
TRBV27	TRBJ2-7	ASSLFDQGRAEQY
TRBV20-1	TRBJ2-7	SARGFHEQY
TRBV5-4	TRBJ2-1	ASSLAASGSHEQF
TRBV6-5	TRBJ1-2	ASSLRANYGYT
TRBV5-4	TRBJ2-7	ASSPGTSGSGYEQY
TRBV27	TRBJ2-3	ASSSLGQDVVDTQY
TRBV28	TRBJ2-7	ASSFWEKTYEQY
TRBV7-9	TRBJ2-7	ASSEGQGIYEQY
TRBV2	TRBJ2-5	ASSDIRLACN
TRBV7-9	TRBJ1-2	ASSFGVSGQGSYGYT
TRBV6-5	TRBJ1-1	ASSLISGVWTEAF
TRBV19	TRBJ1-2	ASSYAANYGYT
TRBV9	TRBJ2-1	ASAGTIDYNEQF
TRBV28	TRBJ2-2	ASLIAGVDTGELF
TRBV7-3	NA	ASSLTGTGNYEQY
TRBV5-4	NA	ASSLAGGPYEQY
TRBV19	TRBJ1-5	ASSPGQGFQGNQPQH
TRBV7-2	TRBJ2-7	ASSLAGGPTYEQY
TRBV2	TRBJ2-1	ASSDRHEQF
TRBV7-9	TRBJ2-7	ASSSGIRDPIYEQY